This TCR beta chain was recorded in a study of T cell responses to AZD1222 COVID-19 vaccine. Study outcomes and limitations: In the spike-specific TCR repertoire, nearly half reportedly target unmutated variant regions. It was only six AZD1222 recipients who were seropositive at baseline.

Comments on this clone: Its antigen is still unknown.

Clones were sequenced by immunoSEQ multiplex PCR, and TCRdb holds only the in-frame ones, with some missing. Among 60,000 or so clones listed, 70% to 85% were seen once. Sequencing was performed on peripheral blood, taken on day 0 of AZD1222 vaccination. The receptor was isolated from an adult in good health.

The chain's CDR3 is CASSLAPGYEQYV. The CDR3 DNA reads TGTGCCAGCAGCTTAGCCCCAGGGTACGAGCAGTACGTC. V is TRBV11-2 and J is TRBJ2-7; D possibly corresponds to TRBD1 (5 bases). The V end lost 1 base, the J end lost 4 bases, and 8 bases lay between the germline ends. The CDR3 length is 13 residues. Germline loops: CDR1 SGHAT, CDR2 FQNNGV.